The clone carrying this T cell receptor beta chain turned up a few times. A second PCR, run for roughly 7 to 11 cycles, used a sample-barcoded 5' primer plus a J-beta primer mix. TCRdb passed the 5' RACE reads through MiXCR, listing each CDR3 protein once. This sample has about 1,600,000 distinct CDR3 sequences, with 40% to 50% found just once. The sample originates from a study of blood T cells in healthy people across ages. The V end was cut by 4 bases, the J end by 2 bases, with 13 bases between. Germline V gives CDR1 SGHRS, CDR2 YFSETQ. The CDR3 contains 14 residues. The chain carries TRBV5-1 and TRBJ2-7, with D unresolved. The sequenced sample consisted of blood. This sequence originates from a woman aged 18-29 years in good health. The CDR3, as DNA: TGCGCCAGCAGCCCGATAGGTTCCCCCTACGAGCAGTACTTC. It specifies CASSPIGSPYEQYF.